This T cell receptor beta chain was recorded in a study of T cell responses to AZD1222 COVID-19 vaccine (dated by TCRdb to the early 2020s). About the full investigation: AZD1222 recipients with second doses at about 4 weeks or about 12 weeks were pooled, because spike-specific TCR depth and breadth did not differ between schedules. TCR sequencing covered some 250 trial participants: about 210 given two doses of AZD1222 and some 25 given two doses of MenACWY control vaccine. Trial participants were enrolled by age into subgroups of 18-55, 56-69 and 70-plus years, and around 150, 28 and 57 TCR-sequenced participants, respectively, were included in these subgroups.

The sample's time point label is to be understood as: baseline before first vaccination. Vaccinee samples were obtained from the UK trials COV001 and COV002, which included a single-blind randomized controlled phase 2/3 trial of AZD1222 (ChAdOx1 nCoV-19) in healthy adults. For TCRbeta chain sequencing, PBMC samples from trial participants were taken at day 0 and at day 28 after the second dose. The study at large found these results: A significant rise in spike-specific TCR breadth and depth was observed after two AZD1222 doses relative to day 0 and relative to MenACWY recipients. Reportedly, almost half of the unique spike-specific TCRs recognized epitopes lying outside the regions that are mutated in the B.1.351 and B.1.1.7 variants. Conclusions about previously exposed vaccinees are limited, since just five or six AZD1222 recipients were seropositive for SARS-CoV-2 at baseline. Because no day 14 peak-response samples were available, repertoires were characterized only after the peak T cell response. The 56-69-year group was small, and its depth increase did not reach significance, likely because of low power. Participants were mostly white British and included more females than males, and it was suggested by the authors that clonal diversity may have been underestimated. The whole spike protein was spanned by vaccine-associated CD4 TCRs, and dominant responses were seen in regions 160-218 and 743-854.

The CDR3 regions of human TCRbeta chains were analyzed by immunosequencing. On the study's bioinformatics: TCRs in the repertoires were matched against a reference library of SARS-CoV-2-specific TCRs that had been generated with the MIRA antigen-specificity platform. Breadth was defined as the fraction of unique TCRs that were SARS-CoV-2-associated. Depth was defined as the fraction of total T cells that were SARS-CoV-2-associated. Using the MIRA data, each spike-specific TCR was mapped to the spike region that the TCR reacts to and placed in a CD4 or CD8 class. Log10-transformed breadth and depth values were compared by one-way ANOVA with Sidak's multiple comparisons tests. TCRdb holds this immuneACCESS table with in-frame rearrangements only. Some clones are missing; in checked studies, unresolved V genes explain under half, and the rest has no known cause. V and J calls and clone size are as listed in that table; D and trimming were resolved from the DNA. This sample has approximately 110,000 clones in its table, and approximately 88% of those were observed once. Clones ranked in the top ten supply about 5% of the sample.

The sample holds one count of this clone. Its antigen is currently not known. There are no base qualities to consult, and no much larger clone falls within one base. The sequenced sample was peripheral blood, obtained on day 0 of AZD1222 vaccination. This sequence originates from an adult in good health.

The nucleotides are TGTGCCAGCAGCTCCGGACCCCGAGGGCAGCTAAACACTGAAGCTTTCTTT. Its translation is CASSSGPRGQLNTEAFF. This chain joins TRBV5-4 to TRBJ1-1; no D gene call is confident. From the cysteine up to the phenylalanine, the CDR3 has a length of 17 residues. Only CDR3 DNA remains: 51 bases, in frame from the first base. V loses 3 bases of germline sequence and J loses 2 bases, and the interval between the two ends is 20 bases. CDR1 and CDR2, per the germline V gene (reference sequence), are SGHNT and YYREEE.